This is a list of T cell receptor beta chains from one sample in a study of T cell responses to AZD1222 COVID-19 vaccine. Method: immunoSEQ multiplex PCR; TCRdb's copy keeps in-frame clones and lacks some. The sample consists of about 140,000 clones, roughly 93% of them appearing once. The material was peripheral blood, obtained 28 days after the second AZD1222 dose. These receptors all come from an adult who received the AZD1222 COVID-19 vaccine. CDR3s leave out the opening cysteine and the closing phenylalanine or tryptophan. The order of the fields is J gene, V gene, CDR3 protein.

TRBJ1-6	TRBV3-1/TRBV3-2	ASSQVQGGSPLH
TRBJ1-1	TRBV3-1/TRBV3-2	ASNIQGTEAF
TRBJ2-2	TRBV3-1/TRBV3-2	ASSQVSTGELF
TRBJ2-1	TRBV2	ASGGDGAGNEQF
TRBJ1-2	TRBV6-5	ASRQAPYGYT
TRBJ1-2	TRBV6-5	ASSYSFEGFGYT
TRBJ1-5	TRBV2	ASSGRGVSQPQH
TRBJ1-5	TRBV4-1	ASSQTQGLGNQPQH
TRBJ2-7	TRBV6-1	ASSEVSNSYEQY
TRBJ2-1	TRBV5-4	ASSPQSSSYNEQF
TRBJ1-5	TRBV20-1	SASGGGSNQPQH
TRBJ1-1	TRBV3-1/TRBV3-2	ASSQGQGSSRAF
TRBJ2-1	TRBV3-1/TRBV3-2	ASSQEGGRAIGEQF
TRBJ1-4	TRBV2	ASSEGQGRSEKLF
TRBJ2-1	TRBV7-8	ASSPDLGSYNEQF
TRBJ2-5	TRBV19	ATSGWGGSETQY
TRBJ1-2	TRBV10-3	AISDPVQGRDVGYT
TRBJ1-2	TRBV5-8	ASTLSQNGGYT
TRBJ1-2	TRBV5-5	ASSPNYGYT
TRBJ2-7	TRBV9	ASSLIDGYEQY
TRBJ1-6	TRBV2	ASSGLIQGADSPLH
TRBJ1-1	TRBV11-2	ASSHAPGVRITEAF
TRBJ1-1	TRBV5-1	ASSLGPNTEAF
TRBJ1-6	TRBV9	ASSVRGDLKNSPLH
TRBJ1-5	TRBV6-1	ASSEVPADQPQH
TRBJ2-5	TRBV6-5	ASRQTRGETQY
TRBJ2-5	TRBV5-1	ASSLASQETQY
TRBJ2-1	TRBV27	ASSLSWYNEQF
TRBJ1-2	TRBV27	ASTDLGGAEGYT
TRBJ1-2	TRBV29-1	SVVRGTGEDGYT
TRBJ2-1	TRBV11-3	ASSEHRGRNEQF
TRBJ2-7	TRBV6-2/TRBV6-3	ASSRQGRHEQY
TRBJ2-1	TRBV7-9	ASSQREGMHNEQF
TRBJ2-5	TRBV11-2	ASSLVGDRGRETQY
TRBJ1-1	TRBV3-1/TRBV3-2	ASSHRESSEAF
TRBJ1-2	TRBV4-1	ASSQEPGGDGYT
TRBJ1-2	TRBV6-5	ASSYSGGTVNYGYT
TRBJ1-1	TRBV12-3/TRBV12-4	ASSLGRNTEAF
TRBJ2-7	TRBV15	ATSLRDRGPYEQY
TRBJ2-1	TRBV7-2	ASSFPLSGAGSSYNEQF
TRBJ2-1	TRBV10-3	AISVQAGAAYNEQF
TRBJ2-1	TRBV7-6	ASSLARWESNEQF
TRBJ2-3	TRBV4-2	ASSHPDRPADTQY
TRBJ2-2	TRBV7-3	ASSLTVTGELF
TRBJ2-7	TRBV15	ATSRDFRGGSGEQY
TRBJ2-7	TRBV5-4	ASSRTSGSSYEQY
TRBJ2-3	TRBV11-2	ASSFPLRLLGESTDTQY